This T cell receptor beta chain was observed in a study of control samples from healthy donors and cancer patients. CDR3 length: 13 residues. The V end lost 4 bases, the J end lost 6 bases, and 10 bases lay between the germline ends. CDR1 is SGHKS and CDR2 is YYEKEE in the germline V gene (reference sequence). Method: immunoSEQ multiplex PCR; TCRdb's copy keeps in-frame clones and lacks some. Of 40,000 to 50,000 clones in the sample, roughly 94% were seen once. The J gene is TRBJ1-4, the V gene TRBV5-5; D perhaps matches TRBD1 (5 bases). Source material: blood. This clonotype was sampled from a man aged 55 to 70 in good health. The CDR3 is CASSLMGDEKLFF. CDR3 sequence (DNA): TGTGCCAGCAGCCTGATGGGGGATGAAAAACTGTTTTTT.